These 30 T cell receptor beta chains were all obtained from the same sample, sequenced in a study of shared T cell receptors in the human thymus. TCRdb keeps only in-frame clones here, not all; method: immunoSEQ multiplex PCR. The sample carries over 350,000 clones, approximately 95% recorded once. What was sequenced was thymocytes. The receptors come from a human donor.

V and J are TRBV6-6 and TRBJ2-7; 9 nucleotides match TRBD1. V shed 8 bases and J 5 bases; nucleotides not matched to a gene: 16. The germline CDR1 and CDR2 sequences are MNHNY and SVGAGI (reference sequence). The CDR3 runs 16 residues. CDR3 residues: CASLSAGGQGSHEQYF. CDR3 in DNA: TGTGCCAGCCTCTCAGCAGGGGGACAGGGTTCCCACGAGCAGTACTTC.

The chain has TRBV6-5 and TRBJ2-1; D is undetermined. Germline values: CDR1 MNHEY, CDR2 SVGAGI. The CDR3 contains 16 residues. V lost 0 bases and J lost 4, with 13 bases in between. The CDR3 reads CASSYSYGGLYNEQFF. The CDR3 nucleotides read TGTGCCAGCAGTTACTCGTACGGCGGATTGTACAATGAGCAGTTCTTC.

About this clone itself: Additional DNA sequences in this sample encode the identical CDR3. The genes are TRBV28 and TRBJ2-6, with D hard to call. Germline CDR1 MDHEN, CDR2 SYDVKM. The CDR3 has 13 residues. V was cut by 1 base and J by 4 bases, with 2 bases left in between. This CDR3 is CASSLSGANVLTF. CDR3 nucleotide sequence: TGTGCCAGCAGTTTATCCGGGGCCAACGTCCTGACTTTC.

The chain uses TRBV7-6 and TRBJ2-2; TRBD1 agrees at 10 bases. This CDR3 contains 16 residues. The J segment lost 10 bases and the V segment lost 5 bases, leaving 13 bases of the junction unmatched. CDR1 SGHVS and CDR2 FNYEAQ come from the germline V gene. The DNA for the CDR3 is TGTGCCAGCAGCCCCCGGGACAGGGGCTATTTAGAGGAGCTGTTTTTT. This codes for CASSPRDRGYLEELFF.

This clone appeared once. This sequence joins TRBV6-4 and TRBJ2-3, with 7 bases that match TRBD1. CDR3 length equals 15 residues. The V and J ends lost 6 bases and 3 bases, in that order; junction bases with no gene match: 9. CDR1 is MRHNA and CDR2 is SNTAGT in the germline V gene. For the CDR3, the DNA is TGTGCCAGCAGAAAAGGGGGCAGGGTAACAGATACGCAGTATTTT. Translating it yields CASRKGGRVTDTQYF.

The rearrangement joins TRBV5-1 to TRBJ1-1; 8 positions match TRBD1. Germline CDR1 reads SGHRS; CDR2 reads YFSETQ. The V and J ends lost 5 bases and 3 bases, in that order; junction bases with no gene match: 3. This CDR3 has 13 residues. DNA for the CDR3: TGCGCCAGCAGTACGGACAGGGACACTGAAGCTTTCTTT. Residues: CASSTDRDTEAFF. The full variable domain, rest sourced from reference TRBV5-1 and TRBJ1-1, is KAGVTQTPRYLIKTRGQQVTLSCSPISGHRSVSWYQQTPGQGLQFLFEYFSETQRNKGNFPGRFSGRQFSNSRSEMNVSTLELGDSALYLCASSTDRDTEAFFGQGTRLTVV.

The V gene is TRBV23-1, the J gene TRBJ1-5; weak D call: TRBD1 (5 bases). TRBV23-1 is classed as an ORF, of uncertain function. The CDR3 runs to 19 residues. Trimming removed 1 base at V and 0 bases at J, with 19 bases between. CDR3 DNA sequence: TGCGCCAGCAGTCAATTCCAATGGAGACAGCTAAATAGCAATCAGCCCCAGCATTTT. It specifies CASSQFQWRQLNSNQPQHF.

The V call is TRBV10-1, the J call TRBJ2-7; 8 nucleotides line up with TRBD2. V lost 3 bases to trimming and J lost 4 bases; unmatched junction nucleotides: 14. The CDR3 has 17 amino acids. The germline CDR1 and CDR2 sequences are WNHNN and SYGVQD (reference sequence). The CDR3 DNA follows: TGCGCCAGCAGTGACGAGCCAACTACGGGAGGGAGGTACGAGCAGTACTTC. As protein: CASSDEPTTGGRYEQYF.

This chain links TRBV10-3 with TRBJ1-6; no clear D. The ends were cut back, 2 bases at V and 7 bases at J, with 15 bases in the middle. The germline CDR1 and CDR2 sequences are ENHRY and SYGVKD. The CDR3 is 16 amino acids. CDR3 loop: CAISELSPALNSPLHF. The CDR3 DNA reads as TGTGCCATCAGTGAGCTCAGCCCCGCGCTAAATTCACCCCTCCACTTT.

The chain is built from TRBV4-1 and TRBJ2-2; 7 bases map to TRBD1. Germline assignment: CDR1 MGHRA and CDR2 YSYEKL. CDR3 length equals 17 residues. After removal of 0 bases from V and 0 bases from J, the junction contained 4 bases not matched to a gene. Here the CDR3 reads CASSQERGTANTGELFF. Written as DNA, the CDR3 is TGCGCCAGCAGCCAAGAAAGAGGGACAGCGAACACCGGGGAGCTGTTTTTT.

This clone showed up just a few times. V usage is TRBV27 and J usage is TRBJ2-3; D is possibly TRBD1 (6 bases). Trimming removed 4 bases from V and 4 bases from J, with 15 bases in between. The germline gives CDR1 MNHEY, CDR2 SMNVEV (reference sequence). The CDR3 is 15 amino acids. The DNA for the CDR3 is TGTGCCAGCAGTTACAGGGCGGAGAGGTCAGATACGCAGTATTTT. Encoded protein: CASSYRAERSDTQYF.

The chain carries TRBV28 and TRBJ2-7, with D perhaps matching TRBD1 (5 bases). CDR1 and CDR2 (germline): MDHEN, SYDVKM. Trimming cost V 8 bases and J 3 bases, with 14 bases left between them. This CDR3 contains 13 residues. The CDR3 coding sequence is TGTGCCAGCGGGGCAGGACAATACTACGAGCAGTACTTC. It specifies CASGAGQYYEQYF. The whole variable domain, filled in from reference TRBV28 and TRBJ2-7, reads DVKVTQSSRYLVKRTGEKVFLECVQDMDHENMFWYRQDPGLGLRLIYFSYDVKMKEKGDIPEGYSVSREKKERFSLILESASTNQTSMYLCASGAGQYYEQYFGPGTRLTVT.

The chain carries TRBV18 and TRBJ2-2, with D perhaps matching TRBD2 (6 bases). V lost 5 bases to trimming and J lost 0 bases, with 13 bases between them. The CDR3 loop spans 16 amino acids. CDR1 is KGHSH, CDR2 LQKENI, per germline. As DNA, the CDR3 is TGTGCCAGCTCAGATAGCGGCTATCCGAACACCGGGGAGCTGTTTTTT. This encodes CASSDSGYPNTGELFF.

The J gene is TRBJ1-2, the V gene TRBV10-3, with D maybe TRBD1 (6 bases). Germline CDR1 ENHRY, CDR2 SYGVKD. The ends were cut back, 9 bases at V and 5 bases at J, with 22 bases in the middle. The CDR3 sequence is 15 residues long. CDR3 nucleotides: TGTGCCATTCCCCGAAAGGGGGGCGCTGATTATGGCTACACCTTC. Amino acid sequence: CAIPRKGGADYGYTF.

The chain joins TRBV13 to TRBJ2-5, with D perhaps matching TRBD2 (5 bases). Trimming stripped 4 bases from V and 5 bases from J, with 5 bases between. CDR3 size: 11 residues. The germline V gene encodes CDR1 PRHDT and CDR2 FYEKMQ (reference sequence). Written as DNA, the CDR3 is TGTGCCAGCAGCTGCGGGGAGACCCAGTACTTC. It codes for CASSCGETQYF.

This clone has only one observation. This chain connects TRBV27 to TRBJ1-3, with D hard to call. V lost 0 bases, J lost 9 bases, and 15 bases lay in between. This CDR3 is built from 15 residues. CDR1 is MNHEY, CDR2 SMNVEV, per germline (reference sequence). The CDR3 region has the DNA TGTGCCAGCAGTTTATCAGTCAGCTTGGGTGGCACCATATATTTT. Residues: CASSLSVSLGGTIYF.

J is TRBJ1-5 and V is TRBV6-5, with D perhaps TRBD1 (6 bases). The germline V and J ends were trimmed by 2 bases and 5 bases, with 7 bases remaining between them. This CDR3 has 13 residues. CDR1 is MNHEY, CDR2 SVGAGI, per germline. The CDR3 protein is CASSYGGHQPQHF. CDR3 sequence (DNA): TGTGCCAGCAGTTACGGGGGGCATCAGCCCCAGCATTTT.

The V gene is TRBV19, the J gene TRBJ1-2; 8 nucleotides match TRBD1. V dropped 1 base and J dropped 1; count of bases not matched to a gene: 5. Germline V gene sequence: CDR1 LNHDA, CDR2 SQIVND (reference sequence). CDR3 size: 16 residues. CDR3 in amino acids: CASSIAGTGNNYGYTF. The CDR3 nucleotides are TGTGCCAGTAGTATAGCCGGGACAGGAAATAACTATGGCTACACCTTC. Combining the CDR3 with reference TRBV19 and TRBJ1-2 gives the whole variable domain DGGITQSPKYLFRKEGQNVTLSCEQNLNHDAMYWYRQDPGQGLRLIYYSQIVNDFQKGDIAEGYSVSREKKESFPLTVTSAQKNPTAFYLCASSIAGTGNNYGYTFGSGTRLTVV.

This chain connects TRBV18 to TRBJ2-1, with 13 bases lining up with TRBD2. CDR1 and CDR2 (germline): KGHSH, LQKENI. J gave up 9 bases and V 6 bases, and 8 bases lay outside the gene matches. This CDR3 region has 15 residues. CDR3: CASSRTSGSEGEQFF. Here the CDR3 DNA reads TGTGCCAGCTCTAGGACTAGCGGGAGCGAAGGTGAGCAGTTCTTC.

The CDR3 loop is CASSFDNTGELFF. DNA of the CDR3: TGCGCCAGCAGCTTCGACAACACCGGGGAGCTGTTTTTT. The chain employs TRBV5-1 and TRBJ2-2; unclear D gene. In germline, CDR1 is SGHRS, CDR2 YFSETQ. The V gene lost 2 bases and the J gene lost 2 bases, with 4 bases spanning the gap. The CDR3 contains 13 residues.

The CDR3: CASSLHRRGMDNSPLHF. The CDR3 DNA reads as TGTGCCAGCAGTCTACATCGGCGGGGTATGGATAATTCACCCCTCCACTTT. The rearrangement links TRBV27 to TRBJ1-6, with D hard to call. The CDR3 is 17 residues long. Germline V gene data show CDR1 as MNHEY and CDR2 as SMNVEV (reference sequence). V was pared by 5 bases and J by 5 bases, with 19 bases between.

CDR3 bases: TGTGCCAGCAGCTTCCCCCCCCGTGGTTCGGTGAACACTGAAGCTTTCTTT. Amino acid sequence: CASSFPPRGSVNTEAFF. The chain links TRBV7-6 to TRBJ1-1; no firm D call. The CDR3 has 17 amino acids. The germline CDR1 and CDR2 sequences are SGHVS and FNYEAQ. Trimming took off 3 bases at V and 0 bases at J, with 17 bases between the two ends.

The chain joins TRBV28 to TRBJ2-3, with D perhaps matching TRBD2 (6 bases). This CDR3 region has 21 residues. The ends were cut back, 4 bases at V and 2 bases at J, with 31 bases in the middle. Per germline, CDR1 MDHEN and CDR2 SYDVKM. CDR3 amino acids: CASSYLWGRVAGTWDTDTQYF. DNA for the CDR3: TGTGCCAGCAGTTACCTTTGGGGTAGGGTGGCGGGAACGTGGGACACAGATACGCAGTATTTT.

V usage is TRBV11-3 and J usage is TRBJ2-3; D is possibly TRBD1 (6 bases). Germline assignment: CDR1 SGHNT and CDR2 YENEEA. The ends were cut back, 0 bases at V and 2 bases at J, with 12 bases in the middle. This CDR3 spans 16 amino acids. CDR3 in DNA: TGTGCCAGCAGCTTAGATCAAGGGACACACACAGATACGCAGTATTTT. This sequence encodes CASSLDQGTHTDTQYF.

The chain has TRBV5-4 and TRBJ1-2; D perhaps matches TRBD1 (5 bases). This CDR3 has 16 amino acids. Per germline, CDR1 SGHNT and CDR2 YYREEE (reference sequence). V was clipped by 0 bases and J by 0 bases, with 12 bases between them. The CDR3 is CASSLAGADTNYGYTF. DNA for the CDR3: TGTGCCAGCAGCTTGGCCGGGGCAGATACTAACTATGGCTACACCTTC.

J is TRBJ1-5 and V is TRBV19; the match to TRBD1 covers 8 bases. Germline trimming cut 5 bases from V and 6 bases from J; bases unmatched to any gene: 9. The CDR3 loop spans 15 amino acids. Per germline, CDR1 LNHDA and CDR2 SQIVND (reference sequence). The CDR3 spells CASSRPQGAGQPQHF. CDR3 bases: TGTGCCAGTAGTCGACCCCAGGGGGCAGGTCAGCCCCAGCATTTT.

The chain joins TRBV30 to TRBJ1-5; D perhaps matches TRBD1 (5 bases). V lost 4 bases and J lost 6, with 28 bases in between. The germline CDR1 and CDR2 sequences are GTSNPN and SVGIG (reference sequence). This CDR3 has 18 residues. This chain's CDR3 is CAWTQTRAGSGGSQPQHF. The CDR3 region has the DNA TGTGCCTGGACCCAAACAAGGGCAGGGTCGGGAGGGAGTCAGCCCCAGCATTTT.

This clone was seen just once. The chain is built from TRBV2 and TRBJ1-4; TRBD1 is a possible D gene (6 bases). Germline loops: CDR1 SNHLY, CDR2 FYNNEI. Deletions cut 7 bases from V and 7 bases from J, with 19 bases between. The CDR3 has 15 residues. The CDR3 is CASTSRQGWREKLFF. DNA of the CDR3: TGTGCCAGCACCTCGAGGCAGGGGTGGCGTGAAAAACTGTTTTTT.

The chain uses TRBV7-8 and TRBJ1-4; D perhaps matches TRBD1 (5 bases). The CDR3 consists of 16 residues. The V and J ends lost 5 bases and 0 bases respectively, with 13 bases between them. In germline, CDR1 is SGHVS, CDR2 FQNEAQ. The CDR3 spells CASSPRAGSTNEKLFF. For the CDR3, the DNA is TGTGCCAGCAGCCCCAGGGCAGGGTCAACTAATGAAAAACTGTTTTTT.

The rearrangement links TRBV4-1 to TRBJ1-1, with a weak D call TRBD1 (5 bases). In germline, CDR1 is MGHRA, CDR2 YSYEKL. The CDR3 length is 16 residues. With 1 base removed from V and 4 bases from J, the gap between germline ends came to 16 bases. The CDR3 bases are TGCGCCAGCAGCCAAGCGGGGGGGGACGGCGGCACTGAAGCTTTCTTT. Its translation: CASSQAGGDGGTEAFF.